This T cell receptor (beta chain) comes out of a study of Ad26.COV2.S vaccination and SARS-CoV-2 variants. Background on the study: Intramuscular Ad26.COV2.S doses were given once or twice, 56 days apart. Findings of the study overall: Reported post-vaccination CD8+ and CD4+ T cell responses to spike showed substantial breadth.

Repertoires were generated with immunoSEQ multiplex PCR, while TCRdb's copy carries only in-frame clones and drops some. The sample has roughly 320,000 clones; about 82% are singletons. As concerns this clone: The antigen is undetermined.

The V gene end was trimmed by 0 bases and the J gene end by 6 bases; junction bases not matched to a gene: 4. The CDR3 contains 14 residues. The V gene's germline CDR1 is LGHNA and CDR2 YNFKEQ. As for treatment: 15 to 20 received Ad26.COV2.S at low or high dose, single or two shots; several received placebo; per-sample allocation not given. Day 63 after the first injection of vaccine or placebo was the sampling time. Whoever gave the sample was an adult aged 18-55 years in Boston. The sequenced sample was peripheral blood, obtained in a trial of Ad26.COV2.S vaccine versus placebo. The source is a person aged 18 to 59 who received the Ad26.COV2.S COVID-19 vaccine or a placebo. The V gene is TRBV4-2, the J gene TRBJ2-7; 8 nucleotides match TRBD2. Here the CDR3 reads CASSQDEGLGEQYF. The CDR3 region has the DNA TGTGCCAGCAGCCAAGATGAGGGACTAGGCGAGCAGTACTTC.